The TCR beta chain under discussion was sequenced for a study of T cells after yellow fever vaccination. Germline lookup yields CDR1 LGHNA and CDR2 YNFKEQ. Trimming removed 6 bases from V and 4 bases from J, with 15 bases in between. The CDR3 has 14 residues. This clonotype was counted a few times. Its antigen is not known. Study-wide results and limits: Overall, a small share of clonotypes was seen in both CD4 and CD8 compartments. Most primary-vaccination clones recurred post-booster (approximately 96% CD4, about 90% CD8). FACS-sorted repertoires might harbor abundant contaminating clonotypes from the bulk population.

Researchers made TCR cDNA using 5'RACE template switching, and this step added a universal primer site and UMIs. MiXCR was run by TCRdb on the 5' RACE reads, yielding one entry per CDR3 protein. The table includes around 320,000 distinct CDR3 sequences, around a tenth detected once. The TCR originated in a man between 18 and 35 years old who received the YFV17D yellow fever vaccine. The sample was CD4+ T cells sorted from PBMCs, taken 45 days after the yellow fever booster vaccination. This chain joins TRBV4-2 and TRBJ1-1, with D possibly TRBD1 on 5 matching bases. CDR3 residues: CASSPPGSGTEAFF. CDR3 bases: TGTGCCAGCAGTCCCCCAGGGTCGGGCACTGAAGCTTTCTTT.